Shown below are 20 T cell receptor beta chains from a single sample sequenced in a study of blood T cell repertoires in COVID-19. Assay: immunoSEQ multiplex PCR; the TCRdb copy retains only in-frame clones and omits some. The sample holds hundreds of thousands of clones, around 88% seen once. The specimen was peripheral blood. All receptors come from a woman between 25 and 40 years old with acute or convalescent COVID-19.

The rearrangement joins TRBV2 to TRBJ1-6; 8 nucleotides match TRBD1. V lost 7 bases, J lost 10 bases, and 12 bases stayed unmatched. Germline CDR1 reads SNHLY; CDR2 reads FYNNEI. The CDR3 spans 15 residues. The CDR3 coding sequence is TGTGCCAGCATATCGTTTACAGGGGGAGGGTCACCCCTCCACTTT. Its translation: CASISFTGGGSPLHF. Complete variable domain (other parts from reference TRBV2 and TRBJ1-6): EPEVTQTPSHQVTQMGQEVILRCVPISNHLYFYWYRQILGQKVEFLVSFYNNEISEKSEIFDDQFSVERPDGSNFTLKIRSTKLEDSAMYFCASISFTGGGSPLHFGNGTRLTVT.

The chain joins TRBV7-6 to TRBJ1-6; unclear D gene. CDR3 size: 13 residues. From germline, CDR1 is SGHVS and CDR2 FNYEAQ. V was clipped by 3 bases and J by 7 bases, with 7 bases between them. In DNA, the CDR3 is TGTGCCAGCAGCTTGAACGGGAATTCACCCCTCCACTTT. Translation gives CASSLNGNSPLHF.

This clone was counted a single time. The genes are TRBV5-4 and TRBJ2-7; 9 nucleotides match TRBD1. V gave up 4 bases and J gave up 7 bases; unmatched junction bases: 9. From germline, CDR1 is SGHNT and CDR2 YYREEE (reference sequence). The CDR3 loop spans 14 amino acids. The CDR3 reads CASSGGQGLGEQYF. As DNA, the CDR3 is TGTGCCAGCAGCGGGGGACAGGGCCTTGGAGAGCAGTACTTC.

The chain links TRBV19 to TRBJ1-5, with 7 bases identical to TRBD1. The CDR3 extends over 17 amino acids. CDR1 and CDR2 (germline): LNHDA, SQIVND (reference sequence). J gave up 2 bases and V 3 bases, and 10 bases lay outside the gene matches. Here the CDR3 reads CASSIGRTGVGNQPQHF. CDR3 DNA: TGTGCCAGTAGTATTGGCCGCACAGGGGTCGGCAATCAGCCCCAGCATTTT.

The V and J genes are TRBV19 and TRBJ1-1, with D maybe TRBD1 (6 bases). Germline V gene sequence: CDR1 LNHDA, CDR2 SQIVND (reference sequence). The germline V and J ends were trimmed by 3 bases and 2 bases, with 10 bases remaining between them. This CDR3 spans 14 amino acids. CDR3 in amino acids: CASSIGGPNTEAFF. In DNA, the CDR3 is TGTGCCAGTAGTATTGGGGGCCCCAACACTGAAGCTTTCTTT.

Of note for this clone: This CDR3 is also generated by other DNA sequences in the sample. The J gene is TRBJ1-2, the V gene TRBV28; TRBD1 is a possible D gene (6 bases). V was shortened by 3 bases and J by 8 bases, with 7 bases between the two germline ends. This CDR3 comprises 11 residues. Looked up from germline, CDR1 is MDHEN and CDR2 is SYDVKM. Written as DNA, the CDR3 is TGTGCCAGCAGTTTGAGGGGGGGCTACACCTTC. Protein: CASSLRGGYTF.

This sequence joins TRBV30 and TRBJ1-4; 7 nucleotides line up with TRBD1. CDR1 and CDR2 from the germline V gene are GTSNPN and SVGIG (reference sequence). V lost 2 bases and J lost 5; bases outside the gene matches: 5. CDR3 length: 14 residues. CDR3 DNA: TGTGCCTGGAGTTCCGGGACAGCGAATGAAAAACTGTTTTTT. Translated, it gives CAWSSGTANEKLFF.

The rearrangement uses TRBV28 and TRBJ2-1; 12 positions agree with TRBD1. The trim removed 5 bases at V and 7 bases at J, leaving 6 bases unmatched. CDR1 and CDR2 from the germline V gene are MDHEN and SYDVKM. This CDR3 comprises 15 residues. The CDR3 DNA reads as TGTGCCAGCAGTCCAGGGACAGGGGGCTTGAATGAGCAGTTCTTC. Its translation: CASSPGTGGLNEQFF.

The rearrangement links TRBV5-6 to TRBJ1-2; 7 nucleotides align to TRBD1. The CDR3 sequence is 13 residues long. V was pared by 4 bases and J by 7 bases, with 7 bases of the junction left unmatched. Germline CDR1 reads SGHDT; CDR2 reads YYEEEE. CDR3 in amino acids: CASSPDRVFGYTF. In DNA form, the CDR3 reads TGTGCCAGCAGCCCCGACAGGGTTTTTGGCTACACCTTC. The variable domain in full, completed from reference TRBV5-6 and TRBJ1-2, reads DAGVTQSPTHLIKTRGQQVTLRCSPKSGHDTVSWYQQALGQGPQFIFQYYEEEERQRGNFPDRFSGHQFPNYSSELNVNALLLGDSALYLCASSPDRVFGYTFGSGTRLTVV.

The genes are TRBV5-8 and TRBJ1-6; D not resolved. Trimming stripped 4 bases from V and 5 bases from J, with 13 bases between. Germline V gene lookup returns CDR1 SGHTS and CDR2 YDEGEE. The CDR3 is 15 residues long. CDR3 sequence: CASSREGNDNSPLHF. The CDR3, as DNA: TGTGCCAGCAGCCGGGAGGGTAACGATAATTCACCCCTCCACTTT.

The gene calls are TRBV5-1 and TRBJ2-1; D is perhaps TRBD2 (5 bases). Germline lookup yields CDR1 SGHRS and CDR2 YFSETQ. The CDR3 is 15 amino acids. The V gene lost 4 bases and the J gene lost 10 bases, with 21 bases spanning the gap. This chain's CDR3 is CASSPVLAAAVEQFF. CDR3 nucleotides: TGCGCCAGCAGCCCAGTCCTAGCCGCGGCAGTAGAGCAGTTCTTC.

This rearrangement joins TRBV2 to TRBJ2-3; D might be TRBD1 (6 bases). The germline V gene encodes CDR1 SNHLY and CDR2 FYNNEI. Trimming pared 7 bases from V and 3 bases from J, leaving 14 bases between. This CDR3 is 14 amino acids long. As DNA, the CDR3 is TGTGCCAGCAAGGTTCAGGGGCAGACAGATACGCAGTATTTT. Its translation: CASKVQGQTDTQYF. Variable domain in full (rest from reference TRBV2 and TRBJ2-3): EPEVTQTPSHQVTQMGQEVILRCVPISNHLYFYWYRQILGQKVEFLVSFYNNEISEKSEIFDDQFSVERPDGSNFTLKIRSTKLEDSAMYFCASKVQGQTDTQYFGPGTRLTVL.

This clone was seen just once. The chain combines TRBV6-5 with TRBJ2-7; 9 nucleotides agree with TRBD1. The CDR3 consists of 13 residues. Trimming at V came to 7 bases and at J to 2 bases, leaving 3 bases not matched to a gene. Germline CDR1 and CDR2: MNHEY and SVGAGI. CDR3 in DNA: TGTGCCAGCAAGGACAGGGGACCCTACGAGCAGTACTTC. The encoded protein is CASKDRGPYEQYF.

V gene TRBV11-3 combines with J gene TRBJ2-3; D is unclear. CDR3 length equals 13 residues. Trimming removed 1 base at V and 6 bases at J, with 8 bases between. CDR1 is SGHNT, CDR2 YENEEA, per germline. CDR3 sequence (DNA): TGTGCCAGCAGCTTAGTTCTGTCCGATACGCAGTATTTT. As protein: CASSLVLSDTQYF.

The chain carries TRBV29-1 and TRBJ2-7; 10 bases are a match to TRBD2. The CDR3 spans 16 residues. The germline V gene has CDR1 SQVTM and CDR2 ANQGSEA. V shed 1 base and J 2 bases; nucleotides not matched to a gene: 8. The CDR3: CSVEGASGGITYEQYF. The CDR3 DNA follows: TGCAGCGTTGAAGGTGCTAGCGGGGGTATTACCTACGAGCAGTACTTC.

The chain uses TRBV18 and TRBJ2-5, with 9 bases identical to TRBD1. CDR1 is KGHSH and CDR2 is LQKENI in the germline V gene. Trimming cost V 4 bases and J 0 bases; bases outside gene matches: 6. The CDR3 length is 16 residues. CDR3 loop: CASSRGQGLYQETQYF. CDR3 DNA: TGTGCCAGCTCACGTGGACAGGGGTTATACCAAGAGACCCAGTACTTC.

The CDR3 bases are TGTGCCAGCAGCCCCCACCCAGGGGGCGTCATGAACACTGAAGCTTTCTTT. This translates into CASSPHPGGVMNTEAFF. J is TRBJ1-1 and V is TRBV7-6, with 8 bases lining up with TRBD1. The CDR3 runs 17 residues. From germline, CDR1 is SGHVS and CDR2 FNYEAQ. V lost 5 bases and J lost 0; bases outside the gene matches: 11.

The chain couples TRBV5-4 to TRBJ2-7; 8 bases fit TRBD1. The ends lost 4 bases at V and 2 bases at J; junction bases unmatched: 11. Germline V gene sequence: CDR1 SGHNT, CDR2 YYREEE (reference sequence). The CDR3 runs 16 residues. The CDR3 protein is CASSPMPRGRTYEQYF. The CDR3 DNA is TGTGCCAGCAGCCCGATGCCCAGGGGGCGAACCTACGAGCAGTACTTC.

This sequence joins TRBV5-1 and TRBJ2-1; 8 bases fit TRBD1. The V segment lost 4 bases and the J segment 9 bases; nucleotides outside the gene matches: 9. The CDR3 is 14 residues long. Germline V CDR1 and CDR2: SGHRS, YFSETQ. CDR3 residues: CASSVGQGTGEQFF. In nucleotides, the CDR3 is TGCGCCAGCAGCGTTGGACAGGGTACTGGTGAGCAGTTCTTC.

This chain joins TRBV21-1 and TRBJ1-1. TRBV21-1 constitutes a pseudogene. CDR3 length: 14 amino acids. CDR3 DNA: TGTGCCAGCAGCAAGAGGCACGCCCGAAAGGAAGCTTTCTTT. It translates to CASSKRHARKEAFF.